Following are 27 T cell receptor beta chains from one sample sequenced in a study of identifying expanded T cells in peripheral blood (dated by TCRdb to the late 2010s). The library was prepared using the immunoSEQ multiplex PCR assay. TCRdb re-hosts the immuneACCESS table, in-frame sequences only. Its copies lack some clones; in the studies checked, an unresolved V gene accounts for under half of them, and the cause for the rest is not known. The sample profile shows 100,000 to 150,000 clones; roughly 80% of them were found once. The top ten hold about 3.1% of the sample. Sequencing input: blood. These receptors were obtained from a person aged 18 to 70 in good health.

This clone appeared a single time. CDR3 sequence: CASSARDRGSQPQHF. The CDR3 region has the DNA TGTGCCAGCAGCGCCCGGGACAGGGGATCCCAGCCCCAGCATTTT. The chain employs TRBV21-1 and TRBJ1-5; the DNA was not compared with TRBD1, the D call given in the table. TRBV21-1 is shown as a pseudogene. The CDR3 has 15 residues.

The V call is TRBV13, the J call TRBJ1-1, with 9 bases aligning to TRBD1. The CDR3 runs 16 residues. V gave up 3 bases and J gave up 2 bases; unmatched junction bases: 7. Germline-derived CDR1 and CDR2 are PRHDT and FYEKMQ (reference sequence). The CDR3 spells CASSFPGQGVNTEAFF. DNA of the CDR3: TGTGCCAGCAGCTTTCCGGGACAGGGCGTTAACACTGAAGCTTTCTTT.

The rearrangement links TRBV30 to TRBJ1-3; no clear D gene. CDR1 and CDR2 from the germline V gene are GTSNPN and SVGIG (reference sequence). V was shortened by 2 bases and J by 3 bases, with 8 bases between the two germline ends. The CDR3 totals 13 residues. The CDR3 here is CAWSKGLGNTIYF. The CDR3 region has the DNA TGTGCCTGGAGTAAAGGGCTTGGAAACACCATATATTTT.

This clone appeared a single time. The CDR3 nucleotides read TGTGCCAGCAGTTATGGGGGGGAAGCCAAAAACATTCAGTACTTC. Translation gives CASSYGGEAKNIQYF. The chain joins TRBV6-5 to TRBJ2-4; 7 bases fit TRBD2. The CDR3 totals 15 residues. Germline loops: CDR1 MNHEY, CDR2 SVGAGI. V lost 3 bases to trimming and J lost 0 bases; unmatched junction nucleotides: 2.

The CDR3 here is CASGASRSHFKLFF. Written as DNA, the CDR3 is TGTGCCAGCGGCGCGAGCAGGTCCCACTTTAAACTGTTTTTT. The chain joins TRBV6-5 to TRBJ1-4; D unclear. The CDR3 consists of 14 residues. The V and J ends lost 8 bases and 11 bases respectively, with 21 bases between them. Per the germline V gene, CDR1 is MNHEY and CDR2 is SVGAGI.

This chain connects TRBV30 to TRBJ1-2, with D perhaps matching TRBD1 (5 bases). The V and J ends lost 3 bases and 4 bases respectively, with 12 bases between them. Looked up from germline, CDR1 is GTSNPN and CDR2 is SVGIG (reference sequence). CDR3 length: 13 amino acids. The CDR3 DNA is TGTGCCTGGAGGGTGCAGGGAAGCTATGGCTACACCTTC. This sequence encodes CAWRVQGSYGYTF.

The gene calls are TRBV19 and TRBJ1-1, with a possible D match to TRBD1 (6 bases). V lost 9 bases to trimming and J lost 5 bases, with 22 bases between them. Looked up from germline, CDR1 is LNHDA and CDR2 is SQIVND (reference sequence). This CDR3 contains 15 residues. Here the CDR3 DNA reads TGTGCCAGCAAAAGGCGGGACAAGGGCTATACTGAAGCTTTCTTT. Translated: CASKRRDKGYTEAFF.

The rearrangement joins TRBV30 to TRBJ2-3; 9 bases map to TRBD2. J was trimmed by 5 bases and V by 2 bases; bases with no gene match: 8. Looked up from germline, CDR1 is GTSNPN and CDR2 is SVGIG (reference sequence). This CDR3 is 15 amino acids long. CDR3 protein: CAWSLLATSGDTQYF. The CDR3 DNA reads as TGTGCCTGGAGTCTACTAGCGACTAGCGGAGATACGCAGTATTTT.

J is TRBJ1-2 and V is TRBV5-5; no clear D gene. Germline values: CDR1 SGHKS, CDR2 YYEKEE (reference sequence). V gave up 4 bases and J gave up 4 bases, with 11 bases separating them. The CDR3 spans 13 residues. For the CDR3, the DNA is TGTGCCAGCAGCCGAGCCCTCACCTATGGCTACACCTTC. Translation gives CASSRALTYGYTF. The full variable domain, with the rest looked up from reference TRBV5-5 and TRBJ1-2, is DAGVTQSPTHLIKTRGQQVTLRCSPISGHKSVSWYQQVLGQGPQFIFQYYEKEERGRGNFPDRFSARQFPNYSSELNVNALLLGDSALYLCASSRALTYGYTFGSGTRLTVV.

This chain links TRBV6-1 with TRBJ2-3; TRBD2 is a possible D gene (7 bases). Germline CDR1 reads MNHNS; CDR2 reads SASEGT. Trimming removed 4 bases at V and 3 bases at J, with 14 bases between. This CDR3 region has 15 residues. CDR3 region: CASSGGRGRTDTQYF. CDR3 coding DNA: TGTGCCAGCAGTGGGGGGCGGGGGAGAACAGATACGCAGTATTTT.

The genes are TRBV5-1 and TRBJ1-2; the D gene is possibly TRBD1 (6 bases). This CDR3 is built from 15 residues. CDR1 is SGHRS, CDR2 YFSETQ, per germline. V was cut by 0 bases and J by 7 bases, with 16 bases left in between. CDR3 in DNA: TGCGCCAGCAGCTTGGCCGCGGGGGGCACTGGTGGCTACACCTTC. This sequence encodes CASSLAAGGTGGYTF.

The chain recombines TRBV27 with TRBJ2-2; D remains ambiguous. The ends were cut back, 4 bases at V and 1 base at J, with 7 bases in the middle. Per germline, CDR1 MNHEY and CDR2 SMNVEV (reference sequence). This CDR3 has 14 residues. The CDR3 nucleotides are TGTGCCAGCAGTTCTGCATTGAACACCGGGGAGCTGTTTTTT. Its translation is CASSSALNTGELFF.

The rearrangement uses TRBV2 and TRBJ2-7; 7 positions match TRBD1. Germline V lookup: CDR1 SNHLY, CDR2 FYNNEI. V shed 1 base, J shed 5 bases, and the junction held 5 bases outside the gene matches. The CDR3 spans 14 residues. CDR3 sequence reads: CASSEGQGLNEQYF. In DNA, the CDR3 is TGTGCCAGCAGTGAAGGACAGGGTTTGAACGAGCAGTACTTC.

The chain recombines TRBV2 with TRBJ2-3; 10 bases map to TRBD1. Germline values: CDR1 SNHLY, CDR2 FYNNEI. This CDR3 has 13 residues. The trim removed 8 bases at V and 4 bases at J, leaving 3 bases unmatched. This CDR3 reads CASRQGAPDTQYF. Written as DNA, the CDR3 is TGTGCCAGCCGACAGGGGGCCCCAGATACGCAGTATTTT. The whole variable domain, filled in from reference TRBV2 and TRBJ2-3, reads EPEVTQTPSHQVTQMGQEVILRCVPISNHLYFYWYRQILGQKVEFLVSFYNNEISEKSEIFDDQFSVERPDGSNFTLKIRSTKLEDSAMYFCASRQGAPDTQYFGPGTRLTVL.

This rearrangement joins TRBV27 to TRBJ1-1; possible D gene TRBD1, 6 bases. This CDR3 has 14 amino acids. V shed 4 bases and J shed 4 bases, with 13 bases lying between them. Germline CDR1 and CDR2: MNHEY and SMNVEV (reference sequence). The CDR3 reads CASSSKTGATEAFF. The CDR3 DNA reads TGTGCCAGCAGTTCGAAGACGGGGGCCACTGAAGCTTTCTTT.

This clone showed up just once. This chain links TRBV9 with TRBJ2-2; D might be TRBD1 (5 bases). Trimming removed 4 bases from V and 1 base from J, with 11 bases in between. CDR3 length: 15 amino acids. CDR1 is SGDLS and CDR2 is YYNGEE in the germline V gene. The CDR3 sequence is CASSPGYVNTGELFF. The CDR3 DNA follows: TGTGCCAGCAGCCCAGGGTATGTGAACACCGGGGAGCTGTTTTTT. Based on the CDR3 plus reference TRBV9 and TRBJ2-2, the full variable domain is DSGVTQTPKHLITATGQRVTLRCSPRSGDLSVYWYQQSLDQGLQFLIQYYNGEERAKGNILERFSAQQFPDLHSELNLSSLELGDSALYFCASSPGYVNTGELFFGEGSRLTVL.

This clone was detected ten times or more. The V gene is TRBV7-2, the J gene TRBJ2-5, with TRBD2 matching over 10 bases. V trimming: 5 bases; J trimming: 5 bases; junction bases outside the gene matches: 14. This CDR3 is 17 amino acids long. Germline values: CDR1 SGHTA, CDR2 FQGNSA. CDR3 residues: CASSKEGAGGLGETQYF. The DNA for the CDR3 is TGTGCCAGCAGCAAAGAAGGAGCGGGGGGGCTAGGTGAGACCCAGTACTTC.

The chain recombines TRBV19 with TRBJ1-4; D is perhaps TRBD1 (5 bases). Germline V gives CDR1 LNHDA, CDR2 SQIVND (reference sequence). The germline V and J ends were trimmed by 6 bases and 8 bases, with 19 bases remaining between them. CDR3 length: 15 amino acids. The chain's CDR3 is CASSRPGLTIEKLFF. CDR3 coding DNA: TGTGCCAGTAGCCGTCCGGGACTCACTATAGAAAAACTGTTTTTT. Using reference TRBV19 and TRBJ1-4 for the parts outside the CDR3, the full variable domain is DGGITQSPKYLFRKEGQNVTLSCEQNLNHDAMYWYRQDPGQGLRLIYYSQIVNDFQKGDIAEGYSVSREKKESFPLTVTSAQKNPTAFYLCASSRPGLTIEKLFFGSGTQLSVL.

This chain uses TRBV19 with TRBJ1-6, with TRBD1 identical over 7 bases. CDR3 length equals 15 residues. Looked up from germline, CDR1 is LNHDA and CDR2 is SQIVND (reference sequence). V lost 3 bases, J lost 7 bases, and 6 bases stayed unmatched. The CDR3 coding sequence is TGTGCCAGTAGTATGTCCGGGACAGTCAATTCACCCCTCCACTTT. It codes for CASSMSGTVNSPLHF. The whole variable domain, filled in from reference TRBV19 and TRBJ1-6, reads DGGITQSPKYLFRKEGQNVTLSCEQNLNHDAMYWYRQDPGQGLRLIYYSQIVNDFQKGDIAEGYSVSREKKESFPLTVTSAQKNPTAFYLCASSMSGTVNSPLHFGNGTRLTVT.

This clone was detected only once. This chain links TRBV27 with TRBJ1-2; 7 bases match TRBD1. Germline V gene sequence: CDR1 MNHEY, CDR2 SMNVEV (reference sequence). This CDR3 is built from 14 residues. Losses at the gene ends were 8 bases for V and 5 bases for J; bases not matched to a gene: 11. This chain's CDR3 is CASGTAPHVYGYTF. The CDR3 coding sequence is TGTGCCAGCGGGACAGCGCCTCACGTATATGGCTACACCTTC.

The chain recombines TRBV5-1 with TRBJ2-7; 14 positions agree with TRBD2. CDR3 size: 16 residues. V was pared by 4 bases and J by 2 bases, with 5 bases of the junction left unmatched. From germline, CDR1 is SGHRS and CDR2 YFSETQ. The DNA for the CDR3 is TGCGCCAGCAGCCCCCAGACTAGCGGGGGGGCCTACGAGCAGTACTTC. Its translation: CASSPQTSGGAYEQYF.

V usage is TRBV18 and J usage is TRBJ1-2; D not certain. The V and J ends lost 6 bases and 4 bases respectively, with 15 bases between them. Germline assignment: CDR1 KGHSH and CDR2 LQKENI. The CDR3 is 14 amino acids. The CDR3, as DNA: TGTGCCAGCTCCCTCGGGCCCGAGACCTATGGCTACACCTTC. This gives the protein CASSLGPETYGYTF.

This sequence joins TRBV7-9 and TRBJ1-2; TRBD1 might be the D (5 bases). CDR3 length: 16 residues. Between the trimmed V and J ends, which lost 4 bases and 6 bases, there was a span of 21 bases. Looked up from germline, CDR1 is SEHNR and CDR2 is FQNEAQ (reference sequence). The CDR3 nucleotides are TGTGCCAGCAGCTCCGCGACCGATGGCAGGGTTCATGGCTACACCTTC. It codes for CASSSATDGRVHGYTF.

This clone occurred a few times. The chain joins TRBV11-1 to TRBJ1-2; no definite D call. Between the trimmed V and J ends, which lost 5 bases and 8 bases, there was a span of 12 bases. Germline CDR1 and CDR2: SGHAT and FQDESV (reference sequence). This CDR3 region has 12 residues. The CDR3 bases are TGTGCCAGCAGCCAATCAGGCTACGGCTACACCTTC. It specifies CASSQSGYGYTF.

This chain connects TRBV7-8 to TRBJ2-7; D is undetermined. CDR3 length equals 12 residues. V was shortened by 2 bases and J by 6 bases, with 8 bases between the two germline ends. Germline V gene data show CDR1 as SGHVS and CDR2 as FQNEAQ. CDR3 region: CASSLQLGEQYF. As DNA, the CDR3 is TGTGCCAGCAGCTTACAGCTTGGCGAGCAGTACTTC.

This chain connects TRBV5-1 to TRBJ1-6; 10 bases fit TRBD1. Germline CDR1 SGHRS, CDR2 YFSETQ. The CDR3 contains 15 residues. V dropped 0 bases and J dropped 8; count of bases not matched to a gene: 2. The chain's CDR3 is CASSLDGQGDSPLHF. For the CDR3, the DNA is TGCGCCAGCAGCTTGGACGGACAGGGGGATTCACCCCTCCACTTT.

The chain has TRBV6-1 and TRBJ2-7; 9 nucleotides match TRBD1. J lost 3 bases, V lost 8 bases, and 5 bases had no gene match. Germline-derived CDR1 and CDR2 are MNHNS and SASEGT. The CDR3 runs to 13 residues. The CDR3, as DNA: TGTGCCAGCGCTTCGGGACAGGGCTACGAGCAGTACTTC. The encoded protein is CASASGQGYEQYF.